The source of this TCR beta chain is a study of blood T cell repertoires in COVID-19. Assay: immunoSEQ multiplex PCR; the TCRdb copy retains only in-frame clones and omits some. The repertoire holds some 110,000 clones, with approximately 87% as singletons. There are 14 residues in the CDR3. The junction had 7 bases not matched to a gene; V was cut back by 5 bases and J by 6 bases. Germline V lookup: CDR1 SGHRS, CDR2 YFSETQ. The V call is TRBV5-1, the J call TRBJ2-7; 11 bases line up with TRBD1. The specimen sequenced was peripheral blood. The sequence came from a man aged 65 to 85 who had recovered from COVID-19. The CDR3 DNA follows: TGCGCCAGCAGGGGACAGGGGGGGCTAACCGAGCAGTACTTC. Amino acids: CASRGQGGLTEQYF.